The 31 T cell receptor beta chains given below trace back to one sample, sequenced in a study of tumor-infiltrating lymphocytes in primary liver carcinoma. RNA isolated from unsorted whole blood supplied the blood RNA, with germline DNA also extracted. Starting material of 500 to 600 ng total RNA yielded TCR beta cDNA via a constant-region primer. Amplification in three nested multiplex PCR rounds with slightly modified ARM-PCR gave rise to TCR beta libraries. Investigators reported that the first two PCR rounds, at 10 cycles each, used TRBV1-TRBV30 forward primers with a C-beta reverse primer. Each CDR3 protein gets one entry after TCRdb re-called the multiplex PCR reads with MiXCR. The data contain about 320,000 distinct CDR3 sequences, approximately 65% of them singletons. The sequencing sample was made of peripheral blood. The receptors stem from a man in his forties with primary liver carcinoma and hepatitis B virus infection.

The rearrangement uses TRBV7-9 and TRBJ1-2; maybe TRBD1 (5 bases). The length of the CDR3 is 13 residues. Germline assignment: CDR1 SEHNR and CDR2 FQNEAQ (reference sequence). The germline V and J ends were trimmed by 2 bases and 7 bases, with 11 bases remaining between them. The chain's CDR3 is CASSLQGNGGYTF. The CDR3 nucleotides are TGTGCCAGCAGCTTACAGGGTAATGGTGGCTACACCTTC.

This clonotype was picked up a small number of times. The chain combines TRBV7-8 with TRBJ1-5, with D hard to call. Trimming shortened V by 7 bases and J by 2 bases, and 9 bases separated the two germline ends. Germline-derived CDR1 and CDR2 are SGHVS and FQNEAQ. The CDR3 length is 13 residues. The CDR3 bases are TGTGCCAGCACCCCGACCCGCAATCAGCCCCAGCATTTT. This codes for CASTPTRNQPQHF.

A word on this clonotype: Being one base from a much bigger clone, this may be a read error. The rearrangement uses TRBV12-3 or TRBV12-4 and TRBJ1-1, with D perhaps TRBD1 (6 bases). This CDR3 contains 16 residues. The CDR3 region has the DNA TGTGCCAGCAGTCCAGGGCCGATACAGGGAGCCACTGAAGCTTCCTTT. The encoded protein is CASSPGPIQGATEASF.

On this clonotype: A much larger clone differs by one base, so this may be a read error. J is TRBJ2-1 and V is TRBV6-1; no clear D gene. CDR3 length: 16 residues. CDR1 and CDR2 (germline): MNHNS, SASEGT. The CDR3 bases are TGTGCCAGCAGTGGAATCGTAGGCCTGACTTACAATGAGCTGTTCTTC. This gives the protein CASSGIVGLTYNELFF.

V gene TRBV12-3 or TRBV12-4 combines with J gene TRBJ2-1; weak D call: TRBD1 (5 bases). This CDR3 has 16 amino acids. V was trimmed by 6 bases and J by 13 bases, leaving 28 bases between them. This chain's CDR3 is CASSQRGRTHQEEQFF. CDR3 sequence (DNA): TGTGCCAGCAGCCAAAGGGGAAGGACGCACCAGGAAGAACAGTTCTTC.

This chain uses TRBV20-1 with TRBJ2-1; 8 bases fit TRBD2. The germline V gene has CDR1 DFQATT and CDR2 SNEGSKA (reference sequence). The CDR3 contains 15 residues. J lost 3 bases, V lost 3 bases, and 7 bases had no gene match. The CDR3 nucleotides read TGCAGTGCTAGGGGCCTCGGGACTAGCTACAATGAGCAGTTCTTC. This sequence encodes CSARGLGTSYNEQFF.

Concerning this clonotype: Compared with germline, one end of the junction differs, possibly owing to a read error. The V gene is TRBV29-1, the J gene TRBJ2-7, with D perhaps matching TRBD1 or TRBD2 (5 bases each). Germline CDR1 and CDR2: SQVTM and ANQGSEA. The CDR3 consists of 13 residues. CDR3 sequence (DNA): TGCAGTGTTGTGGTGGGGGAAGTCTACGAGCAGTACTTC. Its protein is CSVVVGEVYEQYF.

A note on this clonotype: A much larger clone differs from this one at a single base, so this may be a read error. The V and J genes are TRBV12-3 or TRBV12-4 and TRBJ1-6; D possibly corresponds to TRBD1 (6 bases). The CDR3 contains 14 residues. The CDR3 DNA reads TGTGCCAACAGTTTACAAGGGACATCTAACCCCCTCCACTTT. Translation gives CANSLQGTSNPLHF.

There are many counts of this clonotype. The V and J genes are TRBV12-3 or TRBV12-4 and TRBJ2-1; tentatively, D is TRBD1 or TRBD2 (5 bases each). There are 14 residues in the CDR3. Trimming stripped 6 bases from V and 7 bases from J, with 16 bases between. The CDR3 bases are TGTGCCAGCAGCCTGGGGGTAGGTAGAAATGAGCAGTTCTTC. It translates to CASSLGVGRNEQFF.

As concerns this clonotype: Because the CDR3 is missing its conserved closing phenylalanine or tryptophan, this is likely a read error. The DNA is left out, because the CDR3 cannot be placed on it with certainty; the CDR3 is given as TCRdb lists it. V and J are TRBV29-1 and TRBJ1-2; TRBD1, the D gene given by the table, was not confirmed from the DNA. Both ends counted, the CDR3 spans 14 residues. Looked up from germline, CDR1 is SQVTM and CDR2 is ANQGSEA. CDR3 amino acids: CSVKFGQSIYGYSI.

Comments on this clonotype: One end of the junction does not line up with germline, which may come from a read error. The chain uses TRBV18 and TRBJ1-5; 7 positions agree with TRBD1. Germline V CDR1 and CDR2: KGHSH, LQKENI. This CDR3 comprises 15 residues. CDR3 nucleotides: TGTGCCAGCTCGTTCGCAGGGGGTCCTGATCAGACCCAGCATTTT. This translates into CASSFAGGPDQTQHF.

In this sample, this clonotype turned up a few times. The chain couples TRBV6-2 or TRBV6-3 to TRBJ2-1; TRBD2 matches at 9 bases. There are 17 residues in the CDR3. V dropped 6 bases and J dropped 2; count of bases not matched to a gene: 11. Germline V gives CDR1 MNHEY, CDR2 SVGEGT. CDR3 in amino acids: CASRSGLAPLPYNEQFF. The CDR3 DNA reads TGTGCCAGCAGGTCGGGACTAGCCCCTCTCCCCTACAATGAGCAGTTCTTC.

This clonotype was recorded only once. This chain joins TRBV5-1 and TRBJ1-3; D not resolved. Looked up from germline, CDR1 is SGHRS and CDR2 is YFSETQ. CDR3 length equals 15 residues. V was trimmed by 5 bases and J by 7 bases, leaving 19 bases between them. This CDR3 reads CASSHDKTPWNTIYF. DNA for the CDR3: TGCGCCAGCAGTCATGACAAGACCCCCTGGAACACCATATATTTT.

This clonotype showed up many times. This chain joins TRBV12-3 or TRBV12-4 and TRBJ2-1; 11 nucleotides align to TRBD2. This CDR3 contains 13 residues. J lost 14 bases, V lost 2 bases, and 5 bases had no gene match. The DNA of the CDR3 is TGTGCCAGCAGTTTAATGGGTAGCGGGAGGGAGTTCTTC. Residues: CASSLMGSGREFF.

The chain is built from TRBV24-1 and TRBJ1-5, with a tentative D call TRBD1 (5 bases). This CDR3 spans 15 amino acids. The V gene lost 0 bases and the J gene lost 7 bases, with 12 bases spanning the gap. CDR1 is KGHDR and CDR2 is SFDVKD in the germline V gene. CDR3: CATSDLQGPGQPQHF. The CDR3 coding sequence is TGTGCCACCAGTGATTTGCAGGGACCGGGACAGCCCCAGCATTTT.

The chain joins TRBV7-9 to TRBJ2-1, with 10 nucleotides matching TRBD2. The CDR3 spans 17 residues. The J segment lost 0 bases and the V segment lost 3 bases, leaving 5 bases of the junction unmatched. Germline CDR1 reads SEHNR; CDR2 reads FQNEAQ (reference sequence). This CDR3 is CASSFSLAGVSYNEQFF. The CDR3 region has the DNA TGTGCCAGCAGCTTTTCGCTAGCGGGAGTCTCCTACAATGAGCAGTTCTTC.

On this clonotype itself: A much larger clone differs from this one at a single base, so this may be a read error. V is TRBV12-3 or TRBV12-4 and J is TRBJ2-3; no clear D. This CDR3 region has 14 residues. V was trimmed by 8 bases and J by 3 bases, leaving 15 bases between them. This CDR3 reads CASCRVDGTDTQYF. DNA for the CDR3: TGTGCCAGCTGTCGCGTGGACGGGACAGATACGCAGTATTTT.

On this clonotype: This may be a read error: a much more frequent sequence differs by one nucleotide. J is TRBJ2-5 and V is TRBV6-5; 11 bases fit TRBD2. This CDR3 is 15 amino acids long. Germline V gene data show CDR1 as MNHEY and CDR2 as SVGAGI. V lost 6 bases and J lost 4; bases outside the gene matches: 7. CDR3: CASSEGTSGRETQYF. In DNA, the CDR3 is TGTGCCAGCAGCGAGGGGACTAGCGGTCGAGAGACCCAGTACTTC.

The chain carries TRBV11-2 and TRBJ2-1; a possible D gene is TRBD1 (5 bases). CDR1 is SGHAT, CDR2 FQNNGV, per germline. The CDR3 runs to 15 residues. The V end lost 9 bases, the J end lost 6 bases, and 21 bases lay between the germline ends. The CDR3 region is CARRSWGPEANEQFF. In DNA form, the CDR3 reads TGTGCCAGGAGGTCCTGGGGCCCAGAAGCCAATGAGCAGTTCTTC.

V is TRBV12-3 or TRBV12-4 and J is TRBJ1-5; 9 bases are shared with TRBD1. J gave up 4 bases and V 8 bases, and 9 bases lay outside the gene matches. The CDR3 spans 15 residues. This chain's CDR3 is CASAPPGQGNQPQHF. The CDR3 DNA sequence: TGTGCCAGCGCCCCGCCGGGACAGGGTAATCAGCCCCAGCATTTT.

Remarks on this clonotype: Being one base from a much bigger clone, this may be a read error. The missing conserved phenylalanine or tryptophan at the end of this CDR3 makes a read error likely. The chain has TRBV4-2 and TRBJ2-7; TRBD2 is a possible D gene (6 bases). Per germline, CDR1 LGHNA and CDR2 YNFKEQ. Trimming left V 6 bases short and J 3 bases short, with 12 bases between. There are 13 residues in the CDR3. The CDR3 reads CASSVGTYYEQYI. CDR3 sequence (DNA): TGTGCCAGCAGTGTTGGGACTTACTACGAGCAGTACATC.

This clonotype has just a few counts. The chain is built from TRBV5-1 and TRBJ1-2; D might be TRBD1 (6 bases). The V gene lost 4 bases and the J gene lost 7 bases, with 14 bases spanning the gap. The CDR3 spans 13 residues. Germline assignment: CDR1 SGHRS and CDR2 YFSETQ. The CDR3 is CASSIQGSGGYTF. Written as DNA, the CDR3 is TGCGCCAGCAGCATACAGGGCTCCGGTGGCTACACCTTC. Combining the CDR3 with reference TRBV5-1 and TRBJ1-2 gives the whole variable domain KAGVTQTPRYLIKTRGQQVTLSCSPISGHRSVSWYQQTPGQGLQFLFEYFSETQRNKGNFPGRFSGRQFSNSRSEMNVSTLELGDSALYLCASSIQGSGGYTFGSGTRLTVV.

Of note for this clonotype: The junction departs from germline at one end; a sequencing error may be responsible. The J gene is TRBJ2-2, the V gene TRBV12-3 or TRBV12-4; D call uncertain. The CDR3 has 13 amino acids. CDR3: CVSSISGTGELFF. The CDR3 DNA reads TGTGTCAGCAGTATATCTGGGACCGGGGAGCTGTTTTTT.

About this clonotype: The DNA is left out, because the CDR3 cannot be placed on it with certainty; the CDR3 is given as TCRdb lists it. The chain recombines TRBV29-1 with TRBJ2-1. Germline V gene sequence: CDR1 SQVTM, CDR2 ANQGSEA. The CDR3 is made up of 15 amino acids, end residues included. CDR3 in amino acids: CSVVPLVGLGNKQLF.

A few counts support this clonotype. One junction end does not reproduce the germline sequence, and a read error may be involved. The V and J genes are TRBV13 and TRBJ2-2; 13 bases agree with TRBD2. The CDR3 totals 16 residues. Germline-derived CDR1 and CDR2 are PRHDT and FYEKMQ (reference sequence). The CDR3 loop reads CVSSLRLAGGPGELFF. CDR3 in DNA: TGTGTCAGCAGCTTAAGACTAGCGGGAGGACCCGGGGAGCTGTTTTTT.

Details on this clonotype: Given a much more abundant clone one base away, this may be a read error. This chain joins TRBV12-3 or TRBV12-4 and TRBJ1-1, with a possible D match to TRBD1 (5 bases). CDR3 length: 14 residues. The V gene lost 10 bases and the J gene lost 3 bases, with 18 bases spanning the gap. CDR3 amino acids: CANRLDPGHTEAFF. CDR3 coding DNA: TGTGCCAACAGACTGGACCCAGGGCACACTGAAGCTTTCTTT.

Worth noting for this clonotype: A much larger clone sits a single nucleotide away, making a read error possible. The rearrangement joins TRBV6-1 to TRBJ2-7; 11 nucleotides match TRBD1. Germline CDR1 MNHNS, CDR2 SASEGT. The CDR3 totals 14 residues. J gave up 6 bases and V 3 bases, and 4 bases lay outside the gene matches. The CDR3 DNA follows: TGTGCCAGCAGTGACGGAGGACAGGGGGCCGAGCAGTACTTC. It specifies CASSDGGQGAEQYF.

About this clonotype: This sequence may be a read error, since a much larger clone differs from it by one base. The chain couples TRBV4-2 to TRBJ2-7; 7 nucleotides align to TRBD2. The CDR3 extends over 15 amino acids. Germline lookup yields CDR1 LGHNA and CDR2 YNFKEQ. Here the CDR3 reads CAISQESGNRYEQYF. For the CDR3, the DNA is TGTGCCATCAGCCAGGAAAGCGGGAACCGCTACGAGCAGTACTTC.

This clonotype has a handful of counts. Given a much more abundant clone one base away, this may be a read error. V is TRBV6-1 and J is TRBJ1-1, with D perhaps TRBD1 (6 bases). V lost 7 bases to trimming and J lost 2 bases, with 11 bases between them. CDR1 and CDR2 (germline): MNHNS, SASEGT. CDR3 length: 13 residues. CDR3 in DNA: TGTGCCAGCACCCACAGGGATAACACTGAAGCTTTCTTT. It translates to CASTHRDNTEAFF.

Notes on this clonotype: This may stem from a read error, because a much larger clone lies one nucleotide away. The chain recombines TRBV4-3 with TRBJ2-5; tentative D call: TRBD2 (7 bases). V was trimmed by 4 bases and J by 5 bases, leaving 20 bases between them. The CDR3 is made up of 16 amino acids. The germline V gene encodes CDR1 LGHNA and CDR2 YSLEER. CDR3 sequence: CASSLGRGGISETQYF. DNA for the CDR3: TGCGCCAGCAGCCTAGGGAGGGGGGGAATCTCGGAGACCCAGTACTTC.

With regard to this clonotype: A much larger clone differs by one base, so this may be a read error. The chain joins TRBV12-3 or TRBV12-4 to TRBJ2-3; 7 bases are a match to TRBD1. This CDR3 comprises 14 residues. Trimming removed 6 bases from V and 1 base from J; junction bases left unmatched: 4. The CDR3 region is CASSDRARTDTQYF. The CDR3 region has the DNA TGTGCCAGCAGCGACAGGGCCCGCACAGATACGCAGTATTTT.